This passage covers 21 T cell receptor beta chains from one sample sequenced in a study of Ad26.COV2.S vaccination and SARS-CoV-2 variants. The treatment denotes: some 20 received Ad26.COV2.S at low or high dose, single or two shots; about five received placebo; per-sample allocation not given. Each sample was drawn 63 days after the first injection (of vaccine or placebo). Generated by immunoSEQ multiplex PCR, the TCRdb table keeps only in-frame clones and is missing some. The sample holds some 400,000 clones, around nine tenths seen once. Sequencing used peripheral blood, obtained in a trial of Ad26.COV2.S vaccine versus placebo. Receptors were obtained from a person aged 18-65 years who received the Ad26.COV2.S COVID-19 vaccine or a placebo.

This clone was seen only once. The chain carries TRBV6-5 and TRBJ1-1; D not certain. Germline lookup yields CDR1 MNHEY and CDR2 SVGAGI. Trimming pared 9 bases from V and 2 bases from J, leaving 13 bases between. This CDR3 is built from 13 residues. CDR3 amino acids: CASELLSNTEAFF. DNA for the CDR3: TGTGCCAGTGAGTTACTGAGCAACACTGAAGCTTTCTTT.

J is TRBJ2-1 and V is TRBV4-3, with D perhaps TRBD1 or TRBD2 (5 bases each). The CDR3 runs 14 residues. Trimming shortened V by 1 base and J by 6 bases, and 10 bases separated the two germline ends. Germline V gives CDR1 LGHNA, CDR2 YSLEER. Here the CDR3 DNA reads TGCGCCAGCAGCCAAGGAATGGGACGCAATGAGCAGTTCTTC. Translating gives CASSQGMGRNEQFF.

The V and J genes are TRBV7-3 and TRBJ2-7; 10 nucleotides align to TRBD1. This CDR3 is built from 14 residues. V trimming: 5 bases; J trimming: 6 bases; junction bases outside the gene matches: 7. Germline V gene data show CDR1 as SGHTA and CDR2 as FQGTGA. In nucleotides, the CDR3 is TGTGCCAGCAGCAGACAGGGGGCAGGGGTCGAGCAGTACTTC. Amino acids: CASSRQGAGVEQYF.

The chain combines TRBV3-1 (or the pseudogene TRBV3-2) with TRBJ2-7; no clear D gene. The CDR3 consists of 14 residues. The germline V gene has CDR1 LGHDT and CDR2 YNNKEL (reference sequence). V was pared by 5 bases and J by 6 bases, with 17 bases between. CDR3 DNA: TGTGCCAGCAGCTCCAATGGGGAATTTAGCGAGCAGTACTTC. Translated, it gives CASSSNGEFSEQYF.

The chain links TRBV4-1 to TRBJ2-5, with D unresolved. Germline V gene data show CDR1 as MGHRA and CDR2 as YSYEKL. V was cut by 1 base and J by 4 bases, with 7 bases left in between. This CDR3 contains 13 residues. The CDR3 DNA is TGCGCCAGCAGCCAAGCGGTTTTAGAGACCCAGTACTTC. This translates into CASSQAVLETQYF.

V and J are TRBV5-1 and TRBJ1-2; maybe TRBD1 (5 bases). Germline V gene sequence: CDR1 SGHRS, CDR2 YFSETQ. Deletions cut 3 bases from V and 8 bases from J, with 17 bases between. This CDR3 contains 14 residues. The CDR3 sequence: CASSSWRAGSGYTF. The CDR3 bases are TGCGCCAGCAGCTCATGGCGAGCAGGGAGCGGCTACACCTTC.

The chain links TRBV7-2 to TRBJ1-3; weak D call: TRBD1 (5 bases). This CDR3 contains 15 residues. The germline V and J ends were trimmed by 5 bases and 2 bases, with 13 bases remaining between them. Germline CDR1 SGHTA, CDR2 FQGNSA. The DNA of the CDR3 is TGTGCCAGCAGCAACCGGGGGGGAGCTGGAAACACCATATATTTT. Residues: CASSNRGGAGNTIYF.

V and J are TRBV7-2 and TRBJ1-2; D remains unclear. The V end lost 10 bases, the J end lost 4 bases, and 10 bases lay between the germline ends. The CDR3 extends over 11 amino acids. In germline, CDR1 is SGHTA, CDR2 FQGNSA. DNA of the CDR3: TGTGCCAAACAGAGAGCCTATGGCTACACCTTC. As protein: CAKQRAYGYTF.

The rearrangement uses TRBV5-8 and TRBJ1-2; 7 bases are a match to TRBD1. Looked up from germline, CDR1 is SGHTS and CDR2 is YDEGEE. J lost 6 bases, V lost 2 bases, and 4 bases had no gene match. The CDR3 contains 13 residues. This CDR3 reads CASSLDRDHGYTF. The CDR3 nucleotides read TGTGCCAGCAGCTTAGACAGGGATCATGGCTACACCTTC.

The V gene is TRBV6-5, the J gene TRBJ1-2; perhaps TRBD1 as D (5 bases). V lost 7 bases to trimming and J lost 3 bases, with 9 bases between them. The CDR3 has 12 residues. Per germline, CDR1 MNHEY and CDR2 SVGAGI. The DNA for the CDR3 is TGTGCCAGCAATGGGGGTGACTATGGCTACACCTTC. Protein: CASNGGDYGYTF.

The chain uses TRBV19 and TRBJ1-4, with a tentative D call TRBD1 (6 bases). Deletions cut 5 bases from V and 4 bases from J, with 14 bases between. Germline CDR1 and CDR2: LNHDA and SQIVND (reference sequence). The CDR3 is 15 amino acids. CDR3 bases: TGTGCCAGTAGTCCTAACAGGGTTAATAATGAAAAACTGTTTTTT. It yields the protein CASSPNRVNNEKLFF.

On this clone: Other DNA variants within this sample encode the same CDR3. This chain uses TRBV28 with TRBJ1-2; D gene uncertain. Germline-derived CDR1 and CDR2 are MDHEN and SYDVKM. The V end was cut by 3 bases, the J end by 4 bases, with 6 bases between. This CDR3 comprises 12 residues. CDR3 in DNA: TGTGCCAGCAGTTTTGGGCGCTATGGCTACACCTTC. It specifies CASSFGRYGYTF.

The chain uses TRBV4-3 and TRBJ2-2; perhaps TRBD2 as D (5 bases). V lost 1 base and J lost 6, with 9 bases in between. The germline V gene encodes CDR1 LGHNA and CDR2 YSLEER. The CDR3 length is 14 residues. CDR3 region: CASSQVGGSGELFF. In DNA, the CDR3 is TGCGCCAGCAGCCAAGTGGGCGGGTCCGGGGAGCTGTTTTTT.

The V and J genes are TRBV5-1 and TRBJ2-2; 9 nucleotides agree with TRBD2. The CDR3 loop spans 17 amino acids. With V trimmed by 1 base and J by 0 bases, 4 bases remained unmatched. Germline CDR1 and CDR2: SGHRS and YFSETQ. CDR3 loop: CASSLFGGRANTGELFF. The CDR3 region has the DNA TGCGCCAGCAGCTTGTTTGGCGGGAGGGCGAACACCGGGGAGCTGTTTTTT.

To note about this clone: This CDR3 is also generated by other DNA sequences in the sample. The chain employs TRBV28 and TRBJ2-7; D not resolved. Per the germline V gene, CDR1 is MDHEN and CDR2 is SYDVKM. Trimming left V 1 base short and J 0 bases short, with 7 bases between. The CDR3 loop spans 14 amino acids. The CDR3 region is CASSLSGSSYEQYF. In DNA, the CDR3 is TGTGCCAGCAGTTTATCTGGGTCCTCCTACGAGCAGTACTTC.

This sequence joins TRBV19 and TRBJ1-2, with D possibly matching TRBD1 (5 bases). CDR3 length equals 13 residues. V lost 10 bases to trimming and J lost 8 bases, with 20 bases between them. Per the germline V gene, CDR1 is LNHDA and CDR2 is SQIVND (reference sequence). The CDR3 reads CAINAPGRGGYTF. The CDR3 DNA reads TGTGCCATTAACGCTCCGGGGCGAGGGGGCTACACCTTC.

The CDR3 coding sequence is TGTGCCAGCAGCTCGACAGGGGGGGACTATGGCTACACCTTC. Translated: CASSSTGGDYGYTF. V is TRBV13 and J is TRBJ1-2; 9 nucleotides match TRBD1. The CDR3 length is 14 residues. Germline assignment: CDR1 PRHDT and CDR2 FYEKMQ (reference sequence). V gave up 4 bases and J gave up 3 bases; unmatched junction bases: 3.

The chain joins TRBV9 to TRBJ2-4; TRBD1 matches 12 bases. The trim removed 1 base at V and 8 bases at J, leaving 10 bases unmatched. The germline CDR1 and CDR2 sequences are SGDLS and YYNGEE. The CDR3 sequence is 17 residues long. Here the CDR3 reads CASSVTIGGQGADIQYF. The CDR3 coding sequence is TGTGCCAGCAGCGTAACTATCGGGGGACAGGGGGCGGACATTCAGTACTTC.

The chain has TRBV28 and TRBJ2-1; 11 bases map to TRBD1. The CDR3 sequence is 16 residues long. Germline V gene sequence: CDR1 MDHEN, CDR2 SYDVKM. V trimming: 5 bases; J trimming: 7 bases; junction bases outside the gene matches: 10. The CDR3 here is CASSPTGTGGLNEQFF. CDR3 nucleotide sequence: TGTGCCAGCAGTCCCACCGGGACAGGGGGGTTAAATGAGCAGTTCTTC. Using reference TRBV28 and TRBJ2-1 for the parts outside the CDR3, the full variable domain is DVKVTQSSRYLVKRTGEKVFLECVQDMDHENMFWYRQDPGLGLRLIYFSYDVKMKEKGDIPEGYSVSREKKERFSLILESASTNQTSMYLCASSPTGTGGLNEQFFGPGTRLTVL.

Here the CDR3 reads CASSFSGKTYEQYF. CDR3 coding DNA: TGTGCCAGCAGCTTCAGCGGGAAGACCTACGAGCAGTACTTC. The chain has TRBV11-2 and TRBJ2-7, with 7 bases identical to TRBD2. This CDR3 has 14 amino acids. The ends lost 3 bases at V and 2 bases at J; junction bases unmatched: 4. Germline values: CDR1 SGHAT, CDR2 FQNNGV.

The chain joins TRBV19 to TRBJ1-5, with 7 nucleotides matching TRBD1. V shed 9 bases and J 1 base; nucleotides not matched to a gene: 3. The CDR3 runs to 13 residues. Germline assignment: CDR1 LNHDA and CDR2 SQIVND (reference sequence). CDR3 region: CASRQGSNQPQHF. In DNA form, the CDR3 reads TGTGCCAGCCGACAGGGAAGCAATCAGCCCCAGCATTTT.